A selection of T cell receptor beta chains follows, all from one sample in a study of T cell changes during pregnancy in multiple sclerosis. Generated by immunoSEQ multiplex PCR, the TCRdb table keeps only in-frame clones and is missing some. The sample carries 20,000 to 25,000 clones, about 90% recorded once. Material: CD8+ T cells from peripheral blood mononuclear cells, obtained in the second trimester of pregnancy. The receptors originated from a female donor in good health, enrolled as a control in a pregnancy study. Each CDR3 is given with its conserved first and last residue. The D gene is left open where the match is weak. A clone size is listed for some rows: how often the clone was seen (once, few, many), or a class if it is expanded.

D,J,V,size,CDR3,DNA
TRBD2,TRBJ2-7,TRBV9,once,CASSVETSGHEQYF,TGTGCCAGCAGCGTAGAGACTAGCGGTCACGAGCAGTACTTC
.,TRBJ1-5,TRBV28,.,CASSLGGGNNQPQHF,TGTGCCAGCAGTTTAGGGGGGGGTAACAATCAGCCCCAGCATTTT
TRBD2,TRBJ2-7,TRBV27,.,CASSPGGTYEQYF,TGTGCCAGCAGTCCGGGGGGGACCTACGAGCAGTACTTC
TRBD1,TRBJ1-1,TRBV13,.,CASSPGTGVAFF,TGTGCCAGCAGCCCCGGGACAGGGGTCGCTTTCTTT
.,TRBJ2-1,TRBV27,.,CASSWGRGTQLSYNEQFF,TGTGCCAGCAGTTGGGGACGAGGGACTCAATTGTCCTACAATGAGCAGTTCTTC
TRBD1,TRBJ2-1,TRBV6-4,.,CASSGGTGTSDEQFF,TGTGCCAGCAGTGGGGGGACAGGGACCTCGGATGAGCAGTTCTTC
.,TRBJ1-1,TRBV11-1,.,CASSLGGLAEAFF,TGTGCCAGCAGCTTAGGGGGGCTCGCTGAAGCTTTCTTT
TRBD1,TRBJ2-1,TRBV19,.,CASSLRQGASKFTYNEQFF,TGTGCCAGTAGCCTCAGACAGGGGGCTTCGAAGTTCACCTACAATGAGCAGTTCTTC
.,TRBJ1-1,TRBV2,.,CASSEGERTEAFF,TGTGCCAGCAGTGAAGGTGAGAGGACTGAAGCTTTCTTT
.,TRBJ2-3,TRBV9,.,CASTPWPSTDTQYF,TGTGCCAGCACCCCCTGGCCAAGCACAGATACGCAGTATTTT
.,TRBJ1-3,TRBV19,.,CASSHRESGNTIYF,TGTGCCAGTAGTCACAGGGAGTCTGGAAACACCATATATTTT
TRBD1,TRBJ2-7,TRBV13,.,CASSASRRTGTYEQYF,TGTGCCAGCAGCGCCTCCCGTCGGACAGGGACTTACGAGCAGTACTTC
.,TRBJ2-7,TRBV18,.,CASSPSFGESYEQYF,TGTGCCAGCTCACCATCGTTTGGGGAGAGCTACGAGCAGTACTTC
.,TRBJ2-7,TRBV27,.,CAAGVGAGTEQYF,TGTGCAGCCGGTGTAGGGGCCGGCACCGAGCAGTACTTC
TRBD2,TRBJ2-1,TRBV7-6,.,CASSLGTSGYNEQFF,TGTGCCAGCAGCCTAGGCACTAGCGGTTACAATGAGCAGTTCTTC